Listed below are T cell receptor beta chains from one sample, sequenced in a study of early T cells in non-severe SARS-CoV-2 infection. TCRdb called the 5' RACE reads again in MiXCR, with one record for every CDR3 protein. The sample includes under 65,000 distinct CDR3 sequences, roughly 10% seen only once; the top ten take 8.5% to 10%. Specimen: whole blood. Source of these receptors: an adult who was a healthcare worker with PCR-confirmed SARS-CoV-2 infection or an uninfected control (not recorded which). Both conserved end residues are part of each CDR3. D genes are given only for firm matches. Some rows have no size entry. The others give once, few or many, or a class for an expanded clone.

CASSRDRNEKLFF,TGTGCCAGTAGTAGGGACCGTAATGAAAAACTGTTTTTT,.,.,TRBV19,TRBJ1-4
CASSLWNGKYEQYF,TGTGCCAGCAGTTTATGGAACGGGAAATACGAGCAGTACTTC,many,.,TRBV28,TRBJ2-7
CSVSRVRQETQYF,TGCAGCGTTAGTAGGGTTCGCCAAGAGACCCAGTACTTC,.,.,TRBV29-1,TRBJ2-5
CATSVAGTRDNEQFF,TGTGCCACCAGTGTTGCCGGGACTAGAGACAATGAGCAGTTCTTC,.,TRBD2,TRBV24-1,TRBJ2-1
CASSVVGGREQYF,TGTGCCAGCAGCGTAGTCGGGGGGCGAGAGCAGTACTTC,few,.,TRBV9,TRBJ2-7
CASSPRPGREQYF,TGTGCCAGCAGTCCCCGACCGGGAAGGGAGCAGTACTTC,few,.,TRBV12-3/TRBV12-4,TRBJ2-7
CASSPGHYNEQFF,TGTGCCAGCAGCCCCGGACACTACAATGAGCAGTTCTTC,many,.,TRBV3-1,TRBJ2-1
CSAFDSGTGGNQPQHF,TGCAGTGCCTTCGACTCCGGGACAGGGGGCAATCAGCCCCAGCATTTT,.,TRBD1,TRBV20-1,TRBJ1-5
CASSPRTVQETQYF,TGTGCCAGCAGTCCCCGGACTGTACAAGAGACCCAGTACTTC,.,.,TRBV28,TRBJ2-5
CASRFEGQRGYSNQPQHF,TGTGCAAGTCGCTTCGAAGGACAGCGCGGATATAGCAATCAGCCCCAGCATTTT,many,.,TRBV12-2,TRBJ1-5
CAKGQNEKLFF,TGTGCAAAGGGGCAGAATGAAAAACTGTTTTTT,many,.,TRBV2,TRBJ1-4
CASSVGLAGGEQYF,TGTGCCAGCAGCGTAGGCCTAGCGGGGGGCGAGCAGTACTTC,.,TRBD2,TRBV9,TRBJ2-7
CASRIGQWSGYTF,TGTGCCAGCAGGATCGGACAGTGGAGTGGCTACACCTTC,many,.,TRBV6-5,TRBJ1-2
CASSTGPNTEAFF,TGTGCCAGCAGCACCGGGCCCAACACTGAAGCTTTCTTT,.,.,TRBV9,TRBJ1-1
CSASTTTGVRETQYF,TGCAGTGCTAGTACTACTACAGGGGTACGCGAGACCCAGTACTTC,few,TRBD1,TRBV20-1,TRBJ2-5
CSAPSGSRNEQFF,TGCAGTGCGCCTAGCGGGAGTCGGAATGAGCAGTTCTTC,few,TRBD2,TRBV20-1,TRBJ2-1
CASSLSGQGPLRIHEQYF,TGTGCCAGCAGTTTAAGCGGACAGGGTCCTCTTCGAATCCACGAGCAGTACTTC,.,TRBD1,TRBV27,TRBJ2-7
CASSLRLAGEETQYF,TGTGCCAGCAGTTTACGACTAGCGGGAGAAGAGACCCAGTACTTC,.,TRBD2,TRBV12-3/TRBV12-4,TRBJ2-5
CASSQVGSGSGETQYF,TGCGCCAGCAGCCAAGTCGGTAGCGGGAGCGGAGAGACCCAGTACTTC,.,TRBD2,TRBV4-1,TRBJ2-5
CSVASYGYTF,TGCAGCGTTGCCAGCTATGGCTACACCTTC,many,.,TRBV29-1,TRBJ1-2
CASSLNLRGYTEAFF,TGTGCCAGCAGCCTCAACCTTCGTGGGTACACTGAAGCTTTCTTT,many,.,TRBV7-9,TRBJ1-1
CASSLRQGISSPLHF,TGTGCCAGCAGCTTAAGGCAGGGAATTTCTTCACCCCTCCACTTT,many,.,TRBV7-6,TRBJ1-6
CASRQGLGYPLHF,TGTGCCAGCCGACAGGGACTGGGATACCCCCTCCACTTT,many,TRBD1,TRBV6-4,TRBJ1-6
CASSLGAYGYTF,TGTGCCAGCAGTTTAGGGGCCTATGGCTACACCTTC,many,.,TRBV28,TRBJ1-2
CASSPLDRVGELFF,TGTGCCAGCAGTCCCCTGGACCGCGTTGGGGAGCTGTTTTTT,many,.,TRBV27,TRBJ2-2
CASSLESGPLVTF,TGCGCCAGCAGCTTGGAGTCGGGGCCCTTGGTCACCTTC,few,.,TRBV5-1,TRBJ1-2
CASSPQGPTGELFF,TGTGCCAGCAGCCCACAAGGCCCCACCGGGGAGCTGTTTTTT,many,.,TRBV7-2,TRBJ2-2
CASSFAIRGDNEQFF,TGTGCCAGCAGCTTCGCGATAAGGGGTGACAATGAGCAGTTCTTC,.,.,TRBV7-9,TRBJ2-1
CASSQDGRGRNEQFF,TGCGCCAGCAGCCAAGATGGCAGGGGGAGGAATGAGCAGTTCTTC,.,.,TRBV4-1,TRBJ2-1
CASSLLGPEKEQYF,TGCGCCAGCAGCTTGTTGGGCCCGGAAAAGGAGCAGTACTTC,few,.,TRBV5-1,TRBJ2-7
CASSFSPVSDTQYF,TGTGCCAGCAGCTTCTCCCCCGTTTCAGATACGCAGTATTTT,few,.,TRBV11-3,TRBJ2-3
CAISDRANYGYTF,TGTGCCATCAGTGACCGAGCTAACTATGGCTACACCTTC,few,.,TRBV10-3,TRBJ1-2
CASSLALGLADPSQYF,TGCGCCAGCAGCTTGGCCCTGGGACTAGCGGACCCCTCGCAGTATTTT,few,TRBD2,TRBV5-1,TRBJ2-3
CASSQDQGYEQYF,TGCGCCAGCAGCCAAGATCAGGGGTACGAGCAGTACTTC,few,.,TRBV4-1,TRBJ2-7
CSASHSGGEIEQYF,TGCAGTGCTAGTCATAGCGGGGGGGAAATCGAGCAGTACTTC,few,TRBD2,TRBV20-1,TRBJ2-7
CASSRGGSEAFF,TGTGCCAGCAGCCGGGGGGGCTCTGAAGCTTTCTTT,many,.,TRBV6-5,TRBJ1-1
CASSQRGPYTGELFF,TGTGCCAGCAGTCAGCGGGGGCCCTACACCGGGGAGCTGTTTTTT,.,TRBD2,TRBV27,TRBJ2-2